The clone carrying this T cell receptor (beta chain) was counted once. These data originate in a study of blood T cell repertoires in COVID-19. Whole-study context: Samples came from the United States, Italy and Spain, spanning acute and convalescent COVID-19. From T cells, B-cell-depleted T cells, or PBMCs came the material, which was cDNA or gDNA.

Under the authors' procedure: Quantification of nucleated cells was approximated via reference gene primer amplification. Repertoires were generated with immunoSEQ multiplex PCR, while TCRdb's copy carries only in-frame clones and drops some. V and J calls and clone size follow that table, whereas D and trimming were derived from the DNA. The sample shows 150,000 or so clones, about 85% of them seen only once. Trimming left V 1 base short and J 9 bases short, with 10 bases between. CDR1 and CDR2 (germline): SGHAT, FQNNGV. The CDR3 loop spans 14 amino acids. The sequence was collected from a woman between 65 and 79 years old with acute or convalescent COVID-19. The V call is TRBV11-2, the J call TRBJ1-6; D is uncertain. The sample taken for sequencing was peripheral blood. CDR3 amino acids: CASSLVSVRSPLHF. The CDR3 bases are TGTGCCAGCAGCTTAGTTTCGGTCCGTTCACCCCTCCACTTT.